The 7 T cell receptor beta chains below were found in one sample sequenced in a study of Graves' ophthalmopathy and Graves' hyperthyroidism. RNA transcripts provided the template for amplifying TCR beta CDR3 regions. The first round was an RT-PCR with HTBI primers, and the second round was a multiplex PCR. TCRdb ran MiXCR on the multiplex PCR reads and lists one entry per CDR3 protein. The sample records around 1.1 million distinct CDR3 sequences, 36% being singletons. The sequencing sample was made of peripheral blood or thyroid tissue (not recorded which). Receptors originate from an adult man with Graves' hyperthyroidism.

This clonotype was counted between two and nine times. The chain carries TRBV30 and TRBJ1-5, with D unclear. Germline-derived CDR1 and CDR2 are GTSNPN and SVGIG (reference sequence). This CDR3 region has 13 residues. The V gene lost 2 bases and the J gene lost 6 bases, with 11 bases spanning the gap. The CDR3 loop reads CAWSLASSQPQHF. The CDR3 DNA follows: TGTGCCTGGAGTCTGGCATCAAGTCAGCCCCAGCATTTT. Full variable domain (remainder filled in from reference TRBV30 and TRBJ1-5): SQTIHQWPATLVQPVGSPLSLECTVEGTSNPNLYWYRQAAGRGLQLLFYSVGIGQISSEVPQNLSASRPQDRQFILSSKKLLLSDSGFYLCAWSLASSQPQHFGDGTRLSIL.

This clonotype was detected only a few times. This chain uses TRBV7-8 with TRBJ2-6, with 7 bases fitting TRBD1. J gave up 4 bases and V 5 bases, and 11 bases lay outside the gene matches. The CDR3 runs to 17 residues. Per germline, CDR1 SGHVS and CDR2 FQNEAQ. The CDR3 nucleotides read TGTGCCAGCAGCCCCCCAAGAGGACAGGAGGGGGCCAACGTCCTGACTTTC. Residues: CASSPPRGQEGANVLTF.

This clonotype showed up just a few times. A junction boundary mismatches the germline segment, possibly from a read error. The CDR3 nucleotides read TGCGCCAGCAGCCTGGAGGGAAACACAAATGTAAAACTGTTTTTT. Protein: CASSLEGNTNVKLFF. The chain links TRBV5-1 to TRBJ1-4; no firm D call. The germline V gene encodes CDR1 SGHRS and CDR2 YFSETQ. The CDR3 sequence is 15 residues long.

This chain links TRBV20-1 with TRBJ1-5; D gene ambiguous. This CDR3 spans 12 amino acids. Trimming pared 6 bases from V and 5 bases from J, leaving 11 bases between. Germline-derived CDR1 and CDR2 are DFQATT and SNEGSKA (reference sequence). For the CDR3, the DNA is TGCAGTGCCGAGGACGGTTATCAGCCCCAGCATTTT. This codes for CSAEDGYQPQHF.

This clonotype was counted at least ten times. The chain is built from TRBV11-2 and TRBJ2-7; TRBD2 matches 8 bases. Germline V lookup: CDR1 SGHAT, CDR2 FQNNGV. With V trimmed by 5 bases and J by 9 bases, 12 bases remained unmatched. The CDR3 loop spans 14 amino acids. The CDR3 region has the DNA TGTGCCAGCAGCCCCTCAGGTAGCGGGATCGGGCAGTACTTC. It encodes CASSPSGSGIGQYF. Complete variable domain (other parts from reference TRBV11-2 and TRBJ2-7): EAGVAQSPRYKIIEKRQSVAFWCNPISGHATLYWYQQILGQGPKLLIQFQNNGVVDDSQLPKDRFSAERLKGVDSTLKIQPAKLEDSAVYLCASSPSGSGIGQYFGPGTRLTVT.

The CDR3 DNA is TGCGCCAGCAGCCAAGAAATCTGGGCATCTGGGGCCAACGTCCTGACTTTC. It encodes CASSQEIWASGANVLTF. The chain links TRBV4-3 to TRBJ2-6; D is uncertain. The V end was cut by 0 bases, the J end by 1 base, with 10 bases between. Per germline, CDR1 LGHNA and CDR2 YSLEER. The CDR3 covers 17 residues.

This clonotype was counted once. This may come from a read error, since a much larger clone is one base off. CDR3 DNA: TGTGCCAGCAGCGTAGAGTTTGATTCACCCCTCCACTTT. Translation: CASSVEFDSPLHF. The rearrangement joins TRBV2 to TRBJ1-6, with D hard to call. The germline V gene has CDR1 SNHLY and CDR2 FYNNEI. Trimming stripped 6 bases from V and 8 bases from J, with 11 bases between. The CDR3 extends over 13 amino acids.